This TCR beta chain came from a study of blood T cell repertoires in COVID-19 (TCRdb year 2020). About the investigation overall: Samples covering the acute and convalescent phases of COVID-19 were provided by collaborators in the United States, Italy and Spain. The prospective study material was composed of cDNA or gDNA derived from T cells, B-cell-depleted T cells, or PBMCs. Where available, HLA class I and class II types were taken from metadata supplied by the sample provider and were not determined by assay-based typing. Deeply sampled blood TCRbeta repertoires from subjects exposed to, actively infected with, or recovered from COVID-19 were included in the dataset. The repertoires were released in a freely available public database meant as a resource for research on the immune response to SARS-CoV-2. Samples came from the ongoing ImmuneRACE study (first 160 participants) plus 1,254 subjects from 6 global collaborators. Sample metadata almost always included a de-identified subject ID, COVID-19 status, age in years and sex. Study-wide conclusions, independent of this receptor: How much clinical and demographic metadata was included differed by source and by participant, and the metadata was provided uncurated.

Regarding this clone: Its recognized antigen is unknown. Base quality data are lacking; no much larger clone is found one base away.

Each collaborating institution followed its own protocols to collect whole blood in K2EDTA tubes. For TCRbeta analysis, collaborators shipped samples in one of three forms: frozen whole blood, isolated PBMCs, or DNA extracted from either of those sample types. TCRbeta CDR3 regions were amplified from genomic DNA by means of the immunoSEQ Assay, a bias-controlled multiplex PCR. From the authors' description of their analysis: The number of nucleated cells in each sample was estimated from the amplification of reference gene primers within the assay. Sequence reads were collapsed and filtered to measure the absolute abundance of every unique TCRbeta CDR3 rearrangement. For each sample, productive Simpson clonality was calculated by taking the square root of Simpson's diversity index across productive rearrangements. This is the immuneACCESS table as TCRdb keeps it, with only in-frame sequences that have V and J called. A part of the clones is gone; compared with another copy, unresolved V genes explain less than half, and the rest is unexplained. The DNA gave D and trimming, while V, J and clone size come from that table. This sample gives around 140,000 clones in total; over 60% of them show up just once. 16% of the sample belongs to the ten largest clones.

V is shortened by 4 bases, J by 9 bases, and the region joining them spans 13 bases. The CDR3 measures 12 amino acids from cysteine to phenylalanine. CDR3 DNA only is kept here, 36 bases in frame from base 1. The germline V gene provides CDR1 SGDLS and CDR2 YYNGEE. Sequencing input: peripheral blood. Recombination linked TRBV9 to TRBJ1-1; no D segment can be confidently identified. This TCR was recovered from a man aged 45-65 years with acute or convalescent COVID-19. The DNA is TGTGCCAGCAGCTCAGACGGAGGAAAAGCTTTCTTT. Its translation is CASSSDGGKAFF.